The TCR beta chain under discussion was sequenced for a study of identical twins. In this sample, this clonotype turned up a few times. Each CDR3 protein is one row after TCRdb ran MiXCR on the 5' RACE reads. This table has nearly 900,000 distinct CDR3 sequences, approximately 13% appearing once. These sequences were also reported in another study, on yellow fever vaccine responses in identical twins.

The origin of this receptor is a woman aged 18-35 years in good health. Specimen: PBMCs.

The CDR3 protein is CSARTDSGELFF. The CDR3 DNA reads TGCAGTGCTAGGACAGACTCCGGGGAGCTGTTTTTT. The V gene is TRBV20-1, the J gene TRBJ2-2, with a weak D call TRBD1 (5 bases). The CDR3 extends over 12 amino acids. Trimming pared 3 bases from V and 6 bases from J, leaving 8 bases between. Per the germline V gene, CDR1 is DFQATT and CDR2 is SNEGSKA (reference sequence).